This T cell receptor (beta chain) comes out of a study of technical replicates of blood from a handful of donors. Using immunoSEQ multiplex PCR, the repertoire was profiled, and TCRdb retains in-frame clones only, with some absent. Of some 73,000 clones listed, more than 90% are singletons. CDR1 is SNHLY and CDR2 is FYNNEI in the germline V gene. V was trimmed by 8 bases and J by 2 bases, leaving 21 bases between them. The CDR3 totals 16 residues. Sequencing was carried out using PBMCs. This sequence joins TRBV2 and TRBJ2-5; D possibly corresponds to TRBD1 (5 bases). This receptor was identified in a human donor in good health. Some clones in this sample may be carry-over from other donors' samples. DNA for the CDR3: TGTGCCAGCTTGGGGCCAGGATTGGGGCCTCAAGAGACCCAGTACTTC. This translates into CASLGPGLGPQETQYF.